What follows are 27 T cell receptor beta chains derived from one specimen sequenced in a study of cytomegalovirus exposure and HLA in healthy donors (dated by TCRdb to the late 2010s). The library was obtained by the immunoSEQ multiplex PCR assay. For the multiplex PCR, a mixture combining 60 forward primers for TCR Vbeta segments and 13 reverse primers for TCR Jbeta segments was used. TCRdb re-hosts the immuneACCESS table, in-frame sequences only. Its copies lack some clones; in the studies checked, an unresolved V gene accounts for under half of them, and the cause for the rest is not known. The sample table records 140,000 to 150,000 clones. 1.5% to 2% of the sample goes to the ten largest clones. The sample consisted of PBMCs. The receptors shown here come from a woman aged 50 to 65 in good health and CMV-seronegative.

This chain links TRBV5-1 with TRBJ1-2; no clear D. V was cut by 0 bases and J by 0 bases, with 12 bases left in between. Germline CDR1 reads SGHRS; CDR2 reads YFSETQ. CDR3 length: 16 residues. The CDR3 reads CASSLGADLTNYGYTF. The CDR3 DNA follows: TGCGCCAGCAGCTTGGGCGCGGATCTTACTAACTATGGCTACACCTTC.

The chain carries TRBV20-1 and TRBJ1-2, with unresolved D. The V end was cut by 2 bases, the J end by 2 bases, with 3 bases between. The CDR3 runs to 11 residues. Per germline, CDR1 DFQATT and CDR2 SNEGSKA (reference sequence). Here the CDR3 DNA reads TGCAGTGCTAGACTCAACTATGGCTACACCTTC. This sequence encodes CSARLNYGYTF.

The genes are TRBV6-6 and TRBJ2-4, with D possibly being TRBD2 (5 bases). The V end lost 5 bases, the J end lost 9 bases, and 11 bases lay between the germline ends. Germline CDR1 MNHNY, CDR2 SVGAGI (reference sequence). The CDR3 is made up of 12 amino acids. The CDR3 protein is CASSQQSGIQYF. Written as DNA, the CDR3 is TGTGCCAGCAGTCAACAGAGCGGCATTCAGTACTTC.

The chain couples TRBV7-9 to TRBJ1-1; maybe TRBD1 (6 bases). Trimming cost V 3 bases and J 1 base, with 9 bases left between them. This CDR3 is 14 amino acids long. Germline V gene sequence: CDR1 SEHNR, CDR2 FQNEAQ (reference sequence). The CDR3 region has the DNA TGTGCCAGCAGCTTCGTCAGGGGGAACACTGAAGCTTTCTTT. Translated, it gives CASSFVRGNTEAFF.

The genes are TRBV5-4 and TRBJ1-5, with D uncertain. From germline, CDR1 is SGHNT and CDR2 YYREEE (reference sequence). Between the trimmed V and J ends, which lost 0 bases and 7 bases, there was a span of 8 bases. CDR3 size: 13 residues. The CDR3 DNA reads TGTGCCAGCAGCTTGGCACCGGGGCAGCCCCAGCATTTT. It codes for CASSLAPGQPQHF.

The CDR3 region is CASSLGQGGGSYGYTF. CDR3 sequence (DNA): TGTGCCAGCAGCTTAGGACAGGGTGGGGGATCCTATGGCTACACCTTC. This chain connects TRBV11-2 to TRBJ1-2, with TRBD1 matching over 7 bases. The CDR3 totals 16 residues. V was clipped by 1 base and J by 4 bases; unmatched bases: 9. Germline V lookup: CDR1 SGHAT, CDR2 FQNNGV. The variable domain in full, completed from reference TRBV11-2 and TRBJ1-2, reads EAGVAQSPRYKIIEKRQSVAFWCNPISGHATLYWYQQILGQGPKLLIQFQNNGVVDDSQLPKDRFSAERLKGVDSTLKIQPAKLEDSAVYLCASSLGQGGGSYGYTFGSGTRLTVV.

The rearrangement links TRBV7-3 to TRBJ2-7, with D unresolved. Per germline, CDR1 SGHTA and CDR2 FQGTGA. V was cut by 1 base and J by 5 bases, with 9 bases left in between. The CDR3 sequence is 13 residues long. In DNA form, the CDR3 reads TGTGCCAGCAGCTTAAGGTCTAATGACGAGCAGTACTTC. The encoded protein is CASSLRSNDEQYF.

This chain joins TRBV7-9 and TRBJ2-5; D ambiguous. Germline assignment: CDR1 SEHNR and CDR2 FQNEAQ (reference sequence). Trimming stripped 3 bases from V and 3 bases from J, with 8 bases between. CDR3 length equals 13 residues. The CDR3 DNA is TGTGCCAGCAGCTTCCCCCGGGAAGAGACCCAGTACTTC. Translation gives CASSFPREETQYF.

On this clone itself: One junction end disagrees with the germline gene, perhaps due to a read error. The chain joins TRBV6-1 to TRBJ2-7; 7 bases line up with TRBD1. Germline CDR1 MNHNS, CDR2 SASEGT. The CDR3 consists of 12 residues. CDR3: CASSGRTGLTRF. CDR3 nucleotide sequence: TGTGCCAGCAGTGGACGGACAGGCCTGACCCGTTTC.

The CDR3 loop is CASSFGLAGEADTQYF. In DNA, the CDR3 is TGCGCCAGCAGCTTCGGACTAGCGGGGGAGGCAGATACGCAGTATTTT. The chain uses TRBV5-1 and TRBJ2-3; 13 bases are a match to TRBD2. This CDR3 is built from 16 residues. V shed 2 bases, J shed 4 bases, and the junction held 4 bases outside the gene matches. Germline lookup yields CDR1 SGHRS and CDR2 YFSETQ.

The chain employs TRBV4-2 and TRBJ1-4; D possibly corresponds to TRBD1 (6 bases). CDR3 length equals 15 residues. CDR1 LGHNA and CDR2 YNFKEQ come from the germline V gene. V shed 1 base and J shed 9 bases, with 15 bases lying between them. This CDR3 is CASSQVVRGIQKLFF. In DNA, the CDR3 is TGTGCCAGCAGCCAAGTGGTGAGGGGGATTCAAAAACTGTTTTTT.

The rearrangement links TRBV30 to TRBJ1-2; maybe TRBD1 (5 bases). Germline CDR1 and CDR2: GTSNPN and SVGIG (reference sequence). The CDR3 length is 14 residues. V was pared by 3 bases and J by 5 bases, with 16 bases between. This CDR3 is CAWSVGRAGYGYTF. For the CDR3, the DNA is TGTGCCTGGAGCGTAGGCAGGGCTGGTTATGGCTACACCTTC.

The chain combines TRBV9 with TRBJ1-5, with a possible D match to TRBD1 (6 bases). Germline V CDR1 and CDR2: SGDLS, YYNGEE. This CDR3 has 16 residues. Trimming removed 0 bases from V and 2 bases from J, with 12 bases in between. The CDR3 loop is CASSVDGTPGNQPQHF. CDR3 nucleotides: TGTGCCAGCAGCGTAGACGGGACACCTGGCAATCAGCCCCAGCATTTT.

The gene calls are TRBV19 and TRBJ1-6, with a possible D match to TRBD1 (5 bases). The CDR3 totals 15 residues. Trimming left V 4 bases short and J 7 bases short, with 14 bases between. The germline V gene has CDR1 LNHDA and CDR2 SQIVND (reference sequence). The CDR3 nucleotides read TGTGCCAGTAGTAGCACGGGGGTGGAAAATTCACCCCTCCACTTT. Residues: CASSSTGVENSPLHF. The entire variable domain, with the rest obtained from reference TRBV19 and TRBJ1-6, is as follows: DGGITQSPKYLFRKEGQNVTLSCEQNLNHDAMYWYRQDPGQGLRLIYYSQIVNDFQKGDIAEGYSVSREKKESFPLTVTSAQKNPTAFYLCASSSTGVENSPLHFGNGTRLTVT.

The rearrangement uses TRBV7-2 and TRBJ2-1, with TRBD2 as a possible D gene (6 bases). The CDR3 has 12 amino acids. CDR1 is SGHTA, CDR2 FQGNSA, per germline. Trimming removed 6 bases from V and 9 bases from J, with 12 bases in between. CDR3 nucleotides: TGTGCCAGCAGATTAAGGGGAGGTGAGCAGTTCTTC. It yields the protein CASRLRGGEQFF. Full variable domain (outside the CDR3, taken from reference TRBV7-2 and TRBJ2-1): GAGVSQSPSNKVTEKGKDVELRCDPISGHTALYWYRQSLGQGLEFLIYFQGNSAPDKSGLPSDRFSAERTGGSVSTLTIQRTQQEDSAVYLCASRLRGGEQFFGPGTRLTVL.

The chain uses TRBV6-5 and TRBJ2-7; 8 bases match TRBD1. J was trimmed by 5 bases and V by 6 bases; bases with no gene match: 9. Germline V gives CDR1 MNHEY, CDR2 SVGAGI. CDR3 length equals 14 residues. The CDR3 DNA is TGTGCCAGCAGAAGGGGTCAGGGGGCCAACGAGCAGTACTTC. Translating it yields CASRRGQGANEQYF.

V is TRBV4-1 and J is TRBJ2-7; a weak D match, TRBD1 (6 bases). This CDR3 contains 17 residues. The germline gives CDR1 MGHRA, CDR2 YSYEKL. The V end was cut by 0 bases, the J end by 5 bases, with 20 bases between. The CDR3 protein is CASSQDPLRFGTNEQYF. The CDR3 DNA reads TGCGCCAGCAGCCAAGACCCACTTAGGTTCGGGACAAACGAGCAGTACTTC.

This chain uses TRBV11-3 with TRBJ2-3; D is ambiguous. CDR3 length: 12 residues. Trimming left V 3 bases short and J 2 bases short, with 3 bases between. Germline-derived CDR1 and CDR2 are SGHNT and YENEEA. The CDR3 bases are TGTGCCAGCAGCTTCCACACAGATACGCAGTATTTT. Protein sequence: CASSFHTDTQYF.

The CDR3 spells CAISEREFDTEAFF. For the CDR3, the DNA is TGTGCCATCAGTGAACGGGAGTTCGACACTGAAGCTTTCTTT. This chain links TRBV10-3 with TRBJ1-1; D is unclear. V lost 3 bases to trimming and J lost 3 bases, with 11 bases between them. CDR3 length: 14 amino acids. Germline CDR1 is ENHRY and CDR2 is SYGVKD.

To note about this clone: This sample also contains other DNA sequences that code for the same CDR3. The rearrangement joins TRBV28 to TRBJ2-7; D call uncertain. The V end was cut by 5 bases, the J end by 2 bases, with 4 bases between. The CDR3 is made up of 11 amino acids. Germline-derived CDR1 and CDR2 are MDHEN and SYDVKM. Here the CDR3 reads CASSLAYEQYF. CDR3 DNA sequence: TGTGCCAGCAGTCTCGCCTACGAGCAGTACTTC.

The chain is built from TRBV7-9 and TRBJ2-7; 7 bases line up with TRBD1. Germline V gives CDR1 SEHNR, CDR2 FQNEAQ (reference sequence). This CDR3 comprises 12 residues. Losses at the gene ends were 5 bases for V and 4 bases for J; bases not matched to a gene: 2. This CDR3 is CASSQTGYEQYF. The CDR3 coding sequence is TGTGCCAGCAGCCAGACAGGGTACGAGCAGTACTTC.

Here the CDR3 DNA reads TGTGCCAGCAGCGTAAATCGCGGGCTAGCGGGCAGATACAATGAGCAGTTCTTC. It yields the protein CASSVNRGLAGRYNEQFF. The chain uses TRBV9 and TRBJ2-1; 8 nucleotides agree with TRBD2. The J segment lost 4 bases and the V segment lost 1 base, leaving 13 bases of the junction unmatched. CDR1 is SGDLS and CDR2 is YYNGEE in the germline V gene. The length of the CDR3 is 18 residues.

This chain links TRBV11-1 with TRBJ2-7, with no clear D. The CDR3 covers 13 residues. V gave up 1 base and J gave up 6 bases, with 10 bases separating them. CDR1 and CDR2 (germline): SGHAT, FQDESV (reference sequence). The CDR3 DNA reads TGTGCCAGCAGCTTAGGTCGAGTAACCGAGCAGTACTTC. As protein: CASSLGRVTEQYF.

The chain carries TRBV28 and TRBJ2-7; D might be TRBD1 (5 bases). V was clipped by 7 bases and J by 4 bases, with 11 bases between them. The CDR3 loop spans 12 amino acids. CDR1 is MDHEN, CDR2 SYDVKM, per germline. The CDR3 region has the DNA TGTGCCAGCAACGGCAGGGCGTACGAGCAGTACTTC. Translated: CASNGRAYEQYF.

J is TRBJ1-2 and V is TRBV18, with 7 bases matching TRBD1. Germline values: CDR1 KGHSH, CDR2 LQKENI. Trimming cost V 6 bases and J 7 bases; bases outside gene matches: 8. The CDR3 runs to 13 residues. CDR3 DNA: TGTGCCAGCTCCCCCACAGGGGAATTTGGCTACACCTTC. Its protein product is CASSPTGEFGYTF.

The CDR3 nucleotides read TGTGCCAGTAGTGCCCGGGGAATCGGAGGGACAGATACGCAGTATTTT. Amino acids: CASSARGIGGTDTQYF. V and J are TRBV19 and TRBJ2-3; TRBD2 is a possible D gene (6 bases). The CDR3 contains 16 residues. V was shortened by 5 bases and J by 3 bases, with 18 bases between the two germline ends. Germline lookup yields CDR1 LNHDA and CDR2 SQIVND (reference sequence). The entire variable domain, with the rest obtained from reference TRBV19 and TRBJ2-3, is as follows: DGGITQSPKYLFRKEGQNVTLSCEQNLNHDAMYWYRQDPGQGLRLIYYSQIVNDFQKGDIAEGYSVSREKKESFPLTVTSAQKNPTAFYLCASSARGIGGTDTQYFGPGTRLTVL.

The gene calls are TRBV2 and TRBJ2-1, with TRBD2 identical over 13 bases. This CDR3 is 14 amino acids long. CDR1 is SNHLY, CDR2 FYNNEI, per germline. The V gene end was trimmed by 7 bases and the J gene end by 8 bases; junction bases not matched to a gene: 5. CDR3 protein: CASKGLAGAYEQFF. The CDR3 bases are TGTGCCAGCAAAGGACTAGCGGGAGCGTATGAGCAGTTCTTC.